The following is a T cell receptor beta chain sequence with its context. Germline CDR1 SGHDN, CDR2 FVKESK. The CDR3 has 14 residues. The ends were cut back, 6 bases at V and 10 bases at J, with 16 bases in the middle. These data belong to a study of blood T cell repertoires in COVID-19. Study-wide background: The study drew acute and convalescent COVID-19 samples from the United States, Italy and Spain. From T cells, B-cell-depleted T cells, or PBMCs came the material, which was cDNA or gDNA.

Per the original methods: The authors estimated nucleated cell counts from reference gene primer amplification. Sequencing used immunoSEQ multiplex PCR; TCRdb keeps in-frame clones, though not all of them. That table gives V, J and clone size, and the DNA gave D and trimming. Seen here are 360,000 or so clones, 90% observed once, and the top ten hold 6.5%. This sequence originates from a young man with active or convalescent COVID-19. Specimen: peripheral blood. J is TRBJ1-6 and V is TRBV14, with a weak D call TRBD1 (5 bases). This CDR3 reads CASRVRAAGSPLHF. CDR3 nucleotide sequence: TGTGCCAGCAGGGTCAGGGCCGCAGGGTCACCCCTCCACTTT.